This T cell receptor beta chain was obtained from a study of T cells in Graves' hyperthyroidism and ophthalmopathy (dated by TCRdb to about 2019). Regarding the research as a whole: A discovery cohort of about a hundred patients, roughly 45 with Graves' ophthalmopathy and 57 with stable Graves' hyperthyroidism, was used to find distinguishing TCR V-J signatures. Whether ophthalmopathy could be predicted prospectively was tested in an independent validation cohort made up of 18 hyperthyroidism patients plus 17 patients who later progressed to ophthalmopathy. The approximately 100 discovery patients were randomly divided into training and test sets at a 7:3 ratio. Thyroid tissue and blood T-cell repertoires from roughly 6 Graves' hyperthyroidism patients were also compared in the study. Following sampling, methimazole starting at 30 mg daily was given to hyperthyroidism patients, and high-dose intravenous methylprednisolone was given to ophthalmopathy patients. The paper describes TCR Vbeta CDR3 sequencing of 135 peripheral blood samples, made up of 43 ophthalmopathy patients, some 80 hyperthyroidism patients and some 17 progressor patients. Overall study results and their limits: Sample size was not statistically predetermined, and investigators were not blinded to group allocation. Ophthalmopathy was separated from stable hyperthyroidism by a 13 V-J signature model, with over 85% sensitivity and about 81% specificity obtained in cross-validation and 80%/75% obtained in testing. In validation, progression to ophthalmopathy was predicted by the model with 65% to 71% sensitivity and just over 72% specificity, a median of 6.5 months before onset. Most expanded thyroid clonotypes (frequency above 0.001) were also detected in blood, a finding suggesting that blood repertoires may reflect thyroid immune responses.

The TCR beta CDR3 regions were amplified from the RNA transcripts. A first-round RT-PCR of the TCR CDR3 used the HTBI primer set with the Qiagen OneStep RT-PCR kit. Libraries were constructed in a second round of multiplex PCR, after which size selection and purification were performed. Paired-end sequencing of the libraries was performed with 100 bp reads on an Illumina HiSeq2000. For the original study's pipeline: Raw data were processed with SOAPnuke, discarding reads with adapters, uncalled bases, mean Phred below 15, or no exact constant-primer or identifier match. High-quality paired reads were merged with COPE v1.2.5, and unique nucleotide sequences were defined as clonotypes. MiTCR v1.1 was used to align clonotypes to the IMGT TRBV, TRBD and TRBJ reference segments. Only V-J combinations with frequency above 0.0001, covering 99% to 99.2% of repertoires, were analysed. The TCS score was defined as the ratio of F50 (clonal expansion) to E x V (chaos), calculated using BLOSUM62-based TCRdist between CDR3 peptides within each V-J. Welch's t-statistics and random forest reduced fewer than 550 V-J features to roughly 13, which were used in a naive Bayes classifier (R e1071). Thyroid-blood repertoire similarity was quantified with the Morisita-Horn index. The public reads were quality trimmed at Q25 with fastp and then assembled into clones with MiXCR by TCRdb, keeping productive beta chains. Identical CDR3 protein sequences are pooled into one entry, listed with their most common genes and DNA. The V and J calls were determined by TCRdb, not by the authors. This sample holds 660,000 or so distinct CDR3 sequences; roughly 45% were observed only once. More than 7% of the sample comes from the top ten.

Any patient with an uncontrolled infection, another autoimmune disease, pregnancy or lactation was excluded. Diagnoses relied on clinical symptoms, serum thyroxine and TRAb, thyroid ultrasound and orbital computed tomography. Total RNA was extracted using Trizol reagent, and RNA quality was assessed on an Agilent 2100 Bioanalyzer. This clonotype was picked up a small number of times. Its antigen target is currently unknown. No base-level quality is on record; no much larger clone is a single base apart. The specimen sequenced was peripheral blood or thyroid tissue (not recorded which). This sequence was found in an adult man with Graves' disease, either hyperthyroidism or ophthalmopathy (not recorded which).

The CDR3 protein is CSALDRVNQPQHF. The DNA sequence is as follows: TGCAGTGCGCTGGACAGGGTAAATCAGCCCCAGCATTTT. The rearranged chain carries TRBV20-1 and TRBJ1-5, with 8 middle bases fitting TRBD1. As encoded in the germline V gene (reference sequence), CDR1 is DFQATT while CDR2 is SNEGSKA. Measured from the cysteine to the phenylalanine, the CDR3 is 13 residues long. The read is trimmed to its CDR3 DNA, 39 bases read in frame from base 1. V is trimmed back by 6 bases and J by 4 bases, and the junction contains 5 bases that no gene match accounts for.